These 14 T cell receptor beta chains originate from one sample sequenced in a study of T cell repertoires in cytomegalovirus infection. TCRdb called the reads again in MiXCR, with one record for every CDR3 protein. The table shows roughly 630,000 distinct CDR3 sequences, with roughly a quarter occurring only once. Sequenced sample: CD8+ T cells from PBMCs. These receptors all come from a human donor in good health (CMV status not recorded). Some clones in this sample may be carry-over from other donors' samples.

The rearrangement joins TRBV5-6 to TRBJ2-3, with 7 bases aligning to TRBD1. Germline V gene data show CDR1 as SGHDT and CDR2 as YYEEEE. The CDR3 extends over 15 amino acids. Losses at the gene ends were 4 bases for V and 4 bases for J; bases not matched to a gene: 9. CDR3 sequence: CASSLTGMFPDTQYF. In DNA form, the CDR3 reads TGTGCCAGCAGCCTGACAGGGATGTTCCCAGATACGCAGTATTTT.

This clonotype was found a few times. The chain carries TRBV20-1 and TRBJ2-7, with TRBD1 identical over 10 bases. The CDR3 totals 15 residues. In germline, CDR1 is DFQATT, CDR2 SNEGSKA (reference sequence). After removal of 0 bases from V and 2 bases from J, the junction contained 4 bases not matched to a gene. As DNA, the CDR3 is TGCAGTGCTAGAGATTGGGACAGGGGCACCTACGAGCAGTACTTC. This gives the protein CSARDWDRGTYEQYF.

This clonotype was found many times. The rearrangement links TRBV7-2 to TRBJ1-5; the D gene is possibly TRBD1 (5 bases). This CDR3 has 16 residues. V lost 4 bases and J 2 bases, leaving 15 bases between the germline ends. From germline, CDR1 is SGHTA and CDR2 FQGNSA. The CDR3 bases are TGTGCCAGCAGCTCCGGACACCCTGGGGGCAATCAGCCCCAGCATTTT. It is translated as CASSSGHPGGNQPQHF.

J is TRBJ2-2 and V is TRBV29-1; either TRBD1 or TRBD2 may supply D (6 bases each). Looked up from germline, CDR1 is SQVTM and CDR2 is ANQGSEA. The germline V and J ends were trimmed by 0 bases and 0 bases, with 17 bases remaining between them. This CDR3 comprises 18 residues. The DNA for the CDR3 is TGCAGCGTTGAAGAGAGGGGGAGGACTGTACCGAACACCGGGGAGCTGTTTTTT. This encodes CSVEERGRTVPNTGELFF.

J is TRBJ1-2 and V is TRBV27; TRBD1 is a possible D gene (5 bases). CDR1 and CDR2 (germline): MNHEY, SMNVEV (reference sequence). Trimming cost V 3 bases and J 9 bases, with 14 bases left between them. There are 13 residues in the CDR3. The CDR3 nucleotides are TGTGCCAGCAGTTTGGGGCAGGGCAGCAGCTACACCTTC. Encoded protein: CASSLGQGSSYTF.

This clonotype has ten or more counts. The chain recombines TRBV7-8 with TRBJ1-5; D uncertain. Germline CDR1 reads SGHVS; CDR2 reads FQNEAQ. The CDR3 loop spans 14 amino acids. Trimming stripped 0 bases from V and 4 bases from J, with 7 bases between. Here the CDR3 reads CASSLAPGNQPQHF. DNA for the CDR3: TGTGCCAGCAGCTTAGCGCCGGGGAATCAGCCCCAGCATTTT.

The chain links TRBV20-1 to TRBJ1-2; perhaps TRBD1 as D (5 bases). The CDR3 loop spans 14 amino acids. V was cut by 0 bases and J by 4 bases, with 12 bases left in between. Germline loops: CDR1 DFQATT, CDR2 SNEGSKA (reference sequence). CDR3 in DNA: TGCAGTGCTAGAGATGTAGGGACGGTCTATGGCTACACCTTC. This encodes CSARDVGTVYGYTF.

The sample holds many counts of this clonotype. The CDR3 region has the DNA TGTGCCAGCAGTCAGGAGGCCGGGGGCGGGGAGCTGTTTTTT. Protein sequence: CASSQEAGGGELFF. The J gene is TRBJ2-2, the V gene TRBV7-6; perhaps TRBD2 as D (6 bases). Germline V gives CDR1 SGHVS, CDR2 FNYEAQ. Trimming removed 6 bases at V and 7 bases at J, with 15 bases between. This CDR3 region has 14 residues.

The genes are TRBV6-5 and TRBJ1-1, with TRBD1 identical over 7 bases. From germline, CDR1 is MNHEY and CDR2 SVGAGI. V gave up 7 bases and J gave up 0 bases; unmatched junction bases: 2. This CDR3 is 13 amino acids long. CDR3 coding DNA: TGTGCCAGCAAACAGGGGTTGAACACTGAAGCTTTCTTT. Amino acids: CASKQGLNTEAFF.

This clonotype occurred a few times. The chain is built from TRBV27 and TRBJ2-4; 7 bases line up with TRBD1. CDR3 length: 15 amino acids. Germline V lookup: CDR1 MNHEY, CDR2 SMNVEV (reference sequence). V lost 2 bases and J lost 6; bases outside the gene matches: 7. The CDR3 DNA reads as TGTGCCAGCAGTTTAGGCAGGGGGATCGTAAACATTCAGTACTTC. It yields the protein CASSLGRGIVNIQYF.

This clonotype has only a few counts. The chain carries TRBV6-6 and TRBJ2-2; perhaps TRBD2 as D (5 bases). Germline CDR1 and CDR2: MNHNY and SVGAGI (reference sequence). The CDR3 consists of 17 residues. V lost 2 bases and J 2 bases, leaving 15 bases between the germline ends. The CDR3 region has the DNA TGTGCCAGCAGTTACGGTCCCGAGGGCAGCAACACCGGGGAGCTGTTTTTT. Residues: CASSYGPEGSNTGELFF.

This clonotype was seen repeatedly, ten times or more. This chain connects TRBV7-6 to TRBJ2-1; 10 nucleotides line up with TRBD1. The J segment lost 7 bases and the V segment lost 3 bases, leaving 9 bases of the junction unmatched. The germline CDR1 and CDR2 sequences are SGHVS and FNYEAQ. The CDR3 extends over 16 amino acids. As DNA, the CDR3 is TGTGCCAGCAGCTTGGCCTGGGACAGGGGTAGGAATGAGCAGTTCTTC. Translated, it gives CASSLAWDRGRNEQFF. Filled out from reference TRBV7-6 and TRBJ2-1, the complete variable domain reads GAGVSQSPRYKVTKRGQDVALRCDPISGHVSLYWYRQALGQGPEFLTYFNYEAQQDKSGLPNDRFSAERPEGSISTLTIQRTEQRDSAMYRCASSLAWDRGRNEQFFGPGTRLTVL.

The rearrangement uses TRBV27 and TRBJ1-2, with D maybe TRBD1 (5 bases). Deletions cut 6 bases from V and 4 bases from J, with 15 bases between. CDR1 MNHEY and CDR2 SMNVEV come from the germline V gene (reference sequence). The CDR3 is made up of 14 amino acids. Here the CDR3 reads CASRGGGGGYGYTF. CDR3 nucleotides: TGTGCCAGCAGGGGGGGGGGAGGAGGCTATGGCTACACCTTC.

This clonotype has a handful of counts. This rearrangement joins TRBV5-5 to TRBJ1-2; 9 bases align to TRBD1. CDR3 size: 15 residues. The germline V gene encodes CDR1 SGHKS and CDR2 YYEKEE (reference sequence). V was pared by 4 bases and J by 4 bases, with 8 bases of the junction left unmatched. CDR3 sequence: CASSTTGTGRYGYTF. The CDR3 DNA follows: TGTGCCAGCAGCACGACCGGGACAGGGCGCTATGGCTACACCTTC.